This T cell receptor beta chain was recovered during a study of cytomegalovirus exposure and HLA in healthy donors. Trimming cost V 0 bases and J 4 bases, with 12 bases left between them. Germline CDR1 reads SGHNT; CDR2 reads YYREEE (reference sequence). The CDR3 runs to 15 residues. The PCR contained 60 Vbeta and 13 Jbeta primers. Measured with immunoSEQ multiplex PCR; TCRdb has only the in-frame clones, and not every one. The sample has 150,000 to 200,000 clones, about four fifths seen once. The specimen was PBMCs. This TCR came from a woman aged 30 to 39 in good health and CMV-seropositive. The rearrangement joins TRBV5-4 to TRBJ2-3; D might be TRBD2 (6 bases). CDR3 nucleotide sequence: TGTGCCAGCAGCTTGGGTAGCGGCCGGGCAGATACGCAGTATTTT. Translating it yields CASSLGSGRADTQYF.